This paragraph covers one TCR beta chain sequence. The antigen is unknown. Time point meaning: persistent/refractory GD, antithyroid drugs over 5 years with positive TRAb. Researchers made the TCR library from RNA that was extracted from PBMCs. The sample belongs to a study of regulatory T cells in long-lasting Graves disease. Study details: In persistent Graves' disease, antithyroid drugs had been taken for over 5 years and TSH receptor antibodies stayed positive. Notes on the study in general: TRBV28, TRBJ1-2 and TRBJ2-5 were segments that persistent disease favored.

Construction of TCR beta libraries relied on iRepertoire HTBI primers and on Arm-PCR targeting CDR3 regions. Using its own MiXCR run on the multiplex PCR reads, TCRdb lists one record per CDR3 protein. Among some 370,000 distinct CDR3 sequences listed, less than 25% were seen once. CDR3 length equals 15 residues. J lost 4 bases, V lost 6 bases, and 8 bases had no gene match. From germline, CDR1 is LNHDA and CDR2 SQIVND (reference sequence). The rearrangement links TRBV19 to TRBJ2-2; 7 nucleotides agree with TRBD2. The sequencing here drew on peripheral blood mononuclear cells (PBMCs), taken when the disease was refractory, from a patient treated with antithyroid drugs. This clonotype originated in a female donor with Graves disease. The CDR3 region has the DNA TGTGCCAGTAGAAATGCGGGAGTGGTCACCGGGGAGCTGTTTTTT. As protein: CASRNAGVVTGELFF. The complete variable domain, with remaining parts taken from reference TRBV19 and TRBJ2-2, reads DGGITQSPKYLFRKEGQNVTLSCEQNLNHDAMYWYRQDPGQGLRLIYYSQIVNDFQKGDIAEGYSVSREKKESFPLTVTSAQKNPTAFYLCASRNAGVVTGELFFGEGSRLTVL.